These 28 T cell receptor beta chains share one sample of origin, sequenced in a study of T cells in Graves' hyperthyroidism and ophthalmopathy. What was amplified from RNA transcripts were TCR beta CDR3 regions. When the TCR CDR3 underwent first-round RT-PCR, the HTBI primer set was used. TCRdb fed the multiplex PCR reads into MiXCR, producing one record per CDR3 protein. The table lists around 620,000 distinct CDR3 sequences, about 16% of them singletons. Sequencing was carried out using blood. These receptors all come from a woman aged 25 to 39 with Graves' hyperthyroidism.

This clonotype was observed a single time. Being one base from a much bigger clone, this may be a read error. V and J are TRBV18 and TRBJ2-1; D perhaps matches TRBD1 (5 bases). Trimming pared 6 bases from V and 3 bases from J, leaving 12 bases between. This CDR3 comprises 14 residues. The germline gives CDR1 KGHSH, CDR2 LQKENI. CDR3 region: CASSPDSRYNEQFF. CDR3 DNA: TGTGCCAGCTCCCCCGACAGTCGCTACAATGAGCAGTTCTTC.

This clonotype was seen many times. The chain combines TRBV12-3 or TRBV12-4 with TRBJ2-3; 9 positions match TRBD1. This CDR3 comprises 16 residues. The trim removed 4 bases at V and 4 bases at J, leaving 9 bases unmatched. The DNA for the CDR3 is TGTGCCAGCAGTTCCTACCGGGACAGGGCCCCAGATACGCAGTATTTT. Protein product: CASSSYRDRAPDTQYF.

This clonotype was observed many times. The CDR3 region is CASSLRGGLHSPLHF. CDR3 sequence (DNA): TGTGCCAGCAGTTTAAGGGGGGGGTTACATTCACCCCTCCACTTT. The V call is TRBV27, the J call TRBJ1-6, with a weak D call TRBD1 (6 bases). The CDR3 has 15 residues. V lost 2 bases and J 8 bases, leaving 13 bases between the germline ends. Germline loops: CDR1 MNHEY, CDR2 SMNVEV (reference sequence).

At least ten counts were recorded for this clonotype. The J gene is TRBJ2-1, the V gene TRBV12-3 or TRBV12-4, with D possibly TRBD1 on 5 matching bases. This CDR3 comprises 12 residues. V was clipped by 5 bases and J by 9 bases, with 11 bases between them. The CDR3 loop is CASSPTRGEQFF. CDR3 coding DNA: TGTGCCAGCAGTCCCACAAGGGGTGAGCAGTTCTTC.

The chain carries TRBV29-1 and TRBJ2-1, with unresolved D. Deletions cut 7 bases from V and 6 bases from J, with 19 bases between. This CDR3 spans 14 amino acids. Germline V CDR1 and CDR2: SQVTM, ANQGSEA. CDR3 in DNA: TGCAGCGGTAGCAGGCTGGAACACTCCAATGAGCAGTTCTTC. It is translated as CSGSRLEHSNEQFF.

This clonotype was detected ten times or more. The chain combines TRBV7-9 with TRBJ2-1; D perhaps matches TRBD1 (6 bases). The V and J ends lost 3 bases and 9 bases respectively, with 15 bases between them. Germline CDR1 is SEHNR and CDR2 is FQNEAQ (reference sequence). This CDR3 region has 14 residues. CDR3 in DNA: TGTGCCAGCAGCTTTGGGCAGGGGTGGGGTGAGCAGTTCTTC. It yields the protein CASSFGQGWGEQFF. The full variable domain, rest sourced from reference TRBV7-9 and TRBJ2-1, is DTGVSQNPRHKITKRGQNVTFRCDPISEHNRLYWYRQTLGQGPEFLTYFQNEAQLEKSRLLSDRFSAERPKGSFSTLEIQRTEQGDSAMYLCASSFGQGWGEQFFGPGTRLTVL.

At least ten counts were recorded for this clonotype. The chain recombines TRBV6-1 with TRBJ1-5; D remains unclear. Germline CDR1 reads MNHNS; CDR2 reads SASEGT. The CDR3 is made up of 13 amino acids. Trimming removed 5 bases at V and 6 bases at J, with 11 bases between. CDR3 sequence reads: CASSSGEGQPQHF. CDR3 DNA sequence: TGTGCCAGCAGTTCCGGGGAGGGTCAGCCCCAGCATTTT.

This clonotype was recorded at least ten times. The V gene is TRBV28, the J gene TRBJ2-1; D unclear. The CDR3 sequence is 15 residues long. Trimming removed 4 bases at V and 8 bases at J, with 18 bases between. Germline-derived CDR1 and CDR2 are MDHEN and SYDVKM. The CDR3 DNA reads as TGTGCCAGCAGTTCCCGGACGACCTGGGGTGATGAGCAGTTCTTC. Amino acids: CASSSRTTWGDEQFF.

This clonotype has just a few counts. The V and J genes are TRBV11-3 and TRBJ1-1; 10 bases match TRBD1. Germline CDR1 reads SGHNT; CDR2 reads YENEEA. V lost 5 bases, J lost 5 bases, and 11 bases stayed unmatched. This CDR3 has 16 amino acids. The DNA for the CDR3 is TGTGCCAGCAGCCCCAGGCCGGGACAGGGGATAACTGAAGCTTTCTTT. Amino acid sequence: CASSPRPGQGITEAFF.

At least ten counts were recorded for this clonotype. V usage is TRBV3-1 and J usage is TRBJ2-3; 9 bases match TRBD2. This CDR3 contains 16 residues. V gave up 1 base and J gave up 3 bases; unmatched junction bases: 5. Looked up from germline, CDR1 is LGHDT and CDR2 is YNNKEL (reference sequence). Written as DNA, the CDR3 is TGTGCCAGCAGCCAAGGGTATAGCGGGAGTACAGATACGCAGTATTTT. This sequence encodes CASSQGYSGSTDTQYF.

This clonotype was seen repeatedly, ten times or more. This chain joins TRBV20-1 and TRBJ1-5; the match to TRBD1 covers 8 bases. The germline V gene encodes CDR1 DFQATT and CDR2 SNEGSKA (reference sequence). The CDR3 covers 15 residues. V shed 0 bases, J shed 3 bases, and the junction held 4 bases outside the gene matches. The CDR3 nucleotides are TGCAGTGCTAGAGATCAGGACAGGGTCAATCAGCCCCAGCATTTT. The encoded protein is CSARDQDRVNQPQHF.

The chain carries TRBV10-3 and TRBJ1-6; D is unclear. The V end lost 4 bases, the J end lost 10 bases, and 14 bases lay between the germline ends. Germline V gene data show CDR1 as ENHRY and CDR2 as SYGVKD. CDR3 length: 14 amino acids. The DNA for the CDR3 is TGTGCCATCAGTGGGCCGGGAATCTCCTCACCCCTCCACTTT. It codes for CAISGPGISSPLHF.

The V and J genes are TRBV11-1 and TRBJ2-1, with D perhaps assigned TRBD1 or TRBD2 (5 bases each). CDR3 length: 13 amino acids. V was shortened by 5 bases and J by 7 bases, with 12 bases between the two germline ends. CDR1 and CDR2 (germline): SGHAT, FQDESV (reference sequence). CDR3 residues: CASSPPGANEQFF. CDR3 sequence (DNA): TGTGCCAGCAGCCCCCCCGGGGCAAATGAGCAGTTCTTC.

This chain joins TRBV2 and TRBJ1-4; 7 nucleotides agree with TRBD1. Germline lookup yields CDR1 SNHLY and CDR2 FYNNEI. There are 12 residues in the CDR3. V lost 7 bases and J lost 12; bases outside the gene matches: 8. CDR3 DNA sequence: TGTGCCAGCATCAACAGGGGCAGGGAACTGTTTTTT. Protein product: CASINRGRELFF.

This clonotype was counted many times. This chain links TRBV24-1 with TRBJ2-3; 9 nucleotides agree with TRBD2. Germline loops: CDR1 KGHDR, CDR2 SFDVKD. The CDR3 has 17 amino acids. Losses at the gene ends were 3 bases for V and 2 bases for J; bases not matched to a gene: 8. The CDR3 DNA reads as TGTGCCACCAGTGATGGGAGACTAGCGGCCTTCACAGATACGCAGTATTTT. Amino acids: CATSDGRLAAFTDTQYF.

This clonotype was seen more than once but under ten times. The rearrangement joins TRBV2 to TRBJ2-5, with D unclear. The V gene's germline CDR1 is SNHLY and CDR2 FYNNEI. V was shortened by 8 bases and J by 5 bases, with 15 bases between the two germline ends. CDR3 length equals 13 residues. The CDR3 reads CASAGQRRETQYF. In nucleotides, the CDR3 is TGTGCCAGCGCCGGGCAGAGACGGGAGACCCAGTACTTC. Looking up the rest from reference TRBV2 and TRBJ2-5 gives the full variable domain: EPEVTQTPSHQVTQMGQEVILRCVPISNHLYFYWYRQILGQKVEFLVSFYNNEISEKSEIFDDQFSVERPDGSNFTLKIRSTKLEDSAMYFCASAGQRRETQYFGPGTRLLVL.

The table lists this clonotype with a few counts. The V call is TRBV5-8, the J call TRBJ1-2; 10 bases align to TRBD1. Losses at the gene ends were 3 bases for V and 2 bases for J; bases not matched to a gene: 4. CDR3 length: 15 residues. CDR1 and CDR2 (germline): SGHTS, YDEGEE. As DNA, the CDR3 is TGTGCCAGCAGCTCAGGACAGGGGGTAAACTATGGCTACACCTTC. Translated, it gives CASSSGQGVNYGYTF. Full variable domain (remainder filled in from reference TRBV5-8 and TRBJ1-2): EAGVTQSPTHLIKTRGQQATLRCSPISGHTSVYWYQQALGLGLQFLLWYDEGEERNRGNFPPRFSGRQFPNYSSELNVNALELEDSALYLCASSSGQGVNYGYTFGSGTRLTVV.

This clonotype was observed a handful of times. The chain joins TRBV4-1 to TRBJ1-5; 7 bases are shared with TRBD1. The germline CDR1 and CDR2 sequences are MGHRA and YSYEKL. V was pared by 1 base and J by 0 bases, with 9 bases of the junction left unmatched. This CDR3 region has 18 residues. This CDR3 is CASSQGATGTLSNQPQHF. The CDR3 DNA follows: TGCGCCAGCAGCCAAGGTGCGACAGGGACACTTAGCAATCAGCCCCAGCATTTT.

The chain combines TRBV5-6 with TRBJ1-1, with 9 bases identical to TRBD1. The CDR3 length is 17 residues. Trimming took 3 bases from V and 1 from J; bases not matched to a gene: 10. Germline CDR1 is SGHDT and CDR2 is YYEEEE. CDR3 sequence: CASSWGPRDRENTEAFF. The CDR3 nucleotides read TGTGCCAGCAGCTGGGGGCCCCGGGACAGGGAGAACACTGAAGCTTTCTTT.

This clonotype was seen at least ten times. The chain has TRBV28 and TRBJ2-1; TRBD2 is a possible D gene (5 bases). Trimming took off 3 bases at V and 7 bases at J, with 13 bases between the two ends. CDR3 length equals 14 residues. Germline V CDR1 and CDR2: MDHEN, SYDVKM. The CDR3 DNA reads TGTGCCAGCAGTTTCGTGGGAGTTAGGAATGAGCAGTTCTTC. Translation: CASSFVGVRNEQFF.

The chain recombines TRBV14 with TRBJ2-6, with 7 bases fitting TRBD1. The V gene end was trimmed by 5 bases and the J gene end by 1 base; junction bases not matched to a gene: 8. CDR1 is SGHDN and CDR2 is FVKESK in the germline V gene. CDR3 length: 17 amino acids. CDR3 in DNA: TGTGCCAGCAGCAAACGACAGGGAGTATCTGGGGCCAACGTCCTGACTTTC. This codes for CASSKRQGVSGANVLTF.

In the case of this clonotype: An end of the junction does not agree with germline; a read error may underlie this. The chain combines TRBV18 with TRBJ1-5, with D hard to call. The CDR3 runs to 15 residues. CDR1 KGHSH and CDR2 LQKENI come from the germline V gene. CDR3 in DNA: TGCGCCAGCTCACCCTCTACAGACCCCAATCAGCCCCAGCATTTT. Protein product: CASSPSTDPNQPQHF.

The table lists this clonotype with many counts. The chain carries TRBV7-2 and TRBJ2-1; 10 bases fit TRBD2. Germline CDR1 SGHTA, CDR2 FQGNSA. This CDR3 contains 16 residues. Trimming cost V 1 base and J 9 bases; bases outside gene matches: 9. This CDR3 reads CASSLVPAGGPGEQFF. DNA of the CDR3: TGTGCCAGCAGCTTAGTACCAGCGGGAGGGCCGGGTGAGCAGTTCTTC.

The chain joins TRBV19 to TRBJ2-7; weak D call: TRBD2 (5 bases). CDR1 LNHDA and CDR2 SQIVND come from the germline V gene (reference sequence). V was shortened by 4 bases and J by 2 bases, with 15 bases between the two germline ends. CDR3 length equals 15 residues. CDR3 loop: CASSKGITSPYEQYF. The CDR3, as DNA: TGTGCCAGTAGTAAAGGAATCACTAGTCCCTACGAGCAGTACTTC.

The V call is TRBV19, the J call TRBJ1-1; D gene unclear. Germline V gene sequence: CDR1 LNHDA, CDR2 SQIVND (reference sequence). The CDR3 spans 13 residues. V lost 6 bases to trimming and J lost 3 bases, with 11 bases between them. CDR3 protein: CASRDLGYTEAFF. The CDR3, as DNA: TGTGCCAGTAGGGACCTTGGGTACACTGAAGCTTTCTTT.

This clonotype has a handful of counts. The rearrangement links TRBV29-1 to TRBJ2-7, with 8 positions matching TRBD1. The junction had 10 bases not matched to a gene; V was cut back by 5 bases and J by 7 bases. Germline-derived CDR1 and CDR2 are SQVTM and ANQGSEA. The CDR3 sequence is 13 residues long. CDR3 protein: CSVLDRGGGEQYF. The CDR3 DNA sequence: TGCAGCGTTCTAGACAGGGGAGGAGGGGAGCAGTACTTC.

This clonotype was counted a few times. The rearrangement uses TRBV7-8 and TRBJ1-6; a weak D match, TRBD1 (5 bases). The ends were cut back, 6 bases at V and 7 bases at J, with 16 bases in the middle. CDR3 length: 15 amino acids. CDR1 SGHVS and CDR2 FQNEAQ come from the germline V gene. CDR3: CASRLSSGGNSPLHF. The CDR3 DNA is TGTGCCAGCAGACTCTCTTCCGGGGGAAATTCACCCCTCCACTTT. Variable domain in full (rest from reference TRBV7-8 and TRBJ1-6): GAGVSQSPRYKVAKRGQDVALRCDPISGHVSLFWYQQALGQGPEFLTYFQNEAQLDKSGLPSDRFFAERPEGSVSTLKIQRTQQEDSAVYLCASRLSSGGNSPLHFGNGTRLTVT.

Many counts were recorded for this clonotype. The CDR3 sequence: CASSLGGHEQYF. CDR3 DNA sequence: TGTGCCAGCAGTCTAGGGGGTCACGAGCAGTACTTC. J is TRBJ2-7 and V is TRBV28, with TRBD1 as a possible D gene (6 bases). Germline assignment: CDR1 MDHEN and CDR2 SYDVKM. V was trimmed by 5 bases and J by 5 bases, leaving 10 bases between them. The CDR3 runs to 12 residues.